This TCR beta chain was recorded in a study of technical replicates of blood from a few donors. Clones were sequenced by immunoSEQ multiplex PCR, and TCRdb holds only the in-frame ones, with some missing. Here the sample spans tens of thousands of clones, around 90% being singletons. The germline V gene has CDR1 SNHLY and CDR2 FYNNEI. V was shortened by 8 bases and J by 4 bases, with 6 bases between the two germline ends. CDR3 length: 11 amino acids. This TCR was recovered from a human donor in good health. The gene calls are TRBV2 and TRBJ1-3; D not resolved. Sequenced material: T cells isolated from PBMCs. CDR3 bases: TGTGCCAGCGTGGAGGGAAACACCATATATTTT. It is translated as CASVEGNTIYF.